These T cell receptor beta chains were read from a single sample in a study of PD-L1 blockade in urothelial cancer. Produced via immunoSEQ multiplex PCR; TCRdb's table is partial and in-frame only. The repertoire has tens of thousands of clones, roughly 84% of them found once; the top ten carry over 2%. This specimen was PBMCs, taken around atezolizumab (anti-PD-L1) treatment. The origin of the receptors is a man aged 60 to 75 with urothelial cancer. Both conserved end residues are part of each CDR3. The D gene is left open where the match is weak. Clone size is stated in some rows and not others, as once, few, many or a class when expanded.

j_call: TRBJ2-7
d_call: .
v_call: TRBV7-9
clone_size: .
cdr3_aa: CASSSIDRDLTYEQYF
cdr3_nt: TGTGCCAGCAGCTCCATAGACCGGGATTTAACCTACGAGCAGTACTTC

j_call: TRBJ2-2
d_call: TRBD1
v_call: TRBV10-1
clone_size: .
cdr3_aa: CASRDRANTGELFF
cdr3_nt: TGCGCCAGCCGGGACAGGGCGAACACCGGGGAGCTGTTTTTT

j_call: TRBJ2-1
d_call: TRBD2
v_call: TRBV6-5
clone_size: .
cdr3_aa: CASSYSSGSSTYEQFF
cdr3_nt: TGTGCCAGCAGTTACTCTAGCGGGAGTAGTACCTATGAGCAGTTCTTC

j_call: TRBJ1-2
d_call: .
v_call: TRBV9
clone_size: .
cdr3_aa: CASSPVTERNYGYTF
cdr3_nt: TGTGCCAGCAGCCCGGTGACGGAGCGTAACTATGGCTACACCTTC

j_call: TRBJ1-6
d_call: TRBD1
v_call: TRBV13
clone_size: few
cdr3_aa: CASSRTTGGASPLHF
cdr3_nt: TGTGCCAGCAGTCGTACTACAGGGGGCGCCTCACCCCTCCACTTT

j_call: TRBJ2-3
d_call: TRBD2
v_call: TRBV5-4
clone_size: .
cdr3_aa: CASSPGLPESDTQYF
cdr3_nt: TGTGCCAGCAGCCCGGGACTACCAGAGTCAGATACGCAGTATTTT

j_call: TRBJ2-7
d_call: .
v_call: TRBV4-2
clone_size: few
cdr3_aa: CASSQDRGEQYF
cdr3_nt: TGTGCCAGCAGCCAAGATCGAGGGGAGCAGTACTTC

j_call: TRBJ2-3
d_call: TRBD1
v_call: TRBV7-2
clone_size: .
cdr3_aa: CASTRTGSRADTQYF
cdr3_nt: TGTGCCAGCACCCGGACAGGGTCCCGCGCAGATACGCAGTATTTT

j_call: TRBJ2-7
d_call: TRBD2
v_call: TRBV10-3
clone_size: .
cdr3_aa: CAISEVGGGYEQYF
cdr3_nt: TGTGCCATCAGTGAAGTTGGGGGAGGGTACGAGCAGTACTTC

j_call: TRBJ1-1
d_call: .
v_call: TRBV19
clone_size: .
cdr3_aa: CASSIDPQSNTEAFF
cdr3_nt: TGTGCCAGTAGTATAGACCCCCAGTCGAACACTGAAGCTTTCTTT

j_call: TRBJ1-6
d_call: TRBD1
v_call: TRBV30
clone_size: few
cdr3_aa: CAWNLGQGGSPLHF
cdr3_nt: TGTGCCTGGAACCTAGGGCAGGGGGGCTCACCCCTCCACTTT

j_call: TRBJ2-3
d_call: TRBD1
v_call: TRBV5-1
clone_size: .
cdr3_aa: CASSQSGGGTDTQYF
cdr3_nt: TGCGCCAGCAGCCAATCAGGGGGTGGCACAGATACGCAGTATTTT

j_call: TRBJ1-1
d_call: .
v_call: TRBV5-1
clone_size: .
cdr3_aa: CASSTTGNTEAFF
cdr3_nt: TGCGCCAGCAGCACGACGGGGAACACTGAAGCTTTCTTT

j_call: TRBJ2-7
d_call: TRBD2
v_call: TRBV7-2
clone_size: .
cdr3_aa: CASSLWVAGPSVQYF
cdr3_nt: TGTGCCAGCAGCCTTTGGGTAGCGGGGCCCTCAGTGCAGTACTTC

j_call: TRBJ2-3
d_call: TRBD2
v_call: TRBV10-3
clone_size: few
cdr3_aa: CAISENRGGAQGTQYF
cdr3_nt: TGTGCCATCAGTGAGAACCGCGGGGGGGCGCAGGGTACGCAGTATTTT

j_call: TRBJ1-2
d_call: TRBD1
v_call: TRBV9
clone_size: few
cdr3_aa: CASQGASYGYTF
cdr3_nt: TGTGCCAGCCAGGGGGCGTCCTATGGCTACACCTTC

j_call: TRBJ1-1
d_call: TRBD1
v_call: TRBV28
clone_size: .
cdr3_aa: CASSPGTVMNTEAFF
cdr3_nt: TGTGCCAGCAGTCCCGGGACAGTTATGAACACTGAAGCTTTCTTT

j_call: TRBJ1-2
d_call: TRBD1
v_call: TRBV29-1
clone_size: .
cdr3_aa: CSVSGTGRNYGYTF
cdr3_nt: TGCAGCGTTTCCGGGACAGGGAGAAACTATGGCTACACCTTC

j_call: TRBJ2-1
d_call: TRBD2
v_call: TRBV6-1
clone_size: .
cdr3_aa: CASSEALAGGSDEQFF
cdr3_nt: TGTGCCAGCAGTGAAGCGCTAGCGGGGGGTTCGGATGAGCAGTTCTTC

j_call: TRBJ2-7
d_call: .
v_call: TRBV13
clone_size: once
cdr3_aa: CASLRGSGYEQYF
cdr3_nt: TGTGCCAGTTTACGGGGTAGCGGCTACGAGCAGTACTTC

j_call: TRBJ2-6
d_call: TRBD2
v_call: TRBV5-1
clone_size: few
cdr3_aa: CASSPGGYGANVLTF
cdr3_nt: TGCGCCAGCAGCCCGGGGGGGTATGGGGCCAACGTCCTGACTTTC

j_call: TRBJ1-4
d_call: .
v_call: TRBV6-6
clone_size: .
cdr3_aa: CASSPQGEKLFF
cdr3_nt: TGTGCCAGCAGCCCCCAGGGAGAAAAACTGTTTTTT

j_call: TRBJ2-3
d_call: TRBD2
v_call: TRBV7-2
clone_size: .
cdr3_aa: CASSPGLAGDTQYF
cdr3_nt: TGTGCCAGCAGCCCGGGACTAGCAGGGGATACGCAGTATTTT

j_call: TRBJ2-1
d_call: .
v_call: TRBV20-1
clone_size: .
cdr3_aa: CGVNNEQFF
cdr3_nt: TGCGGTGTCAACAATGAGCAGTTCTTC

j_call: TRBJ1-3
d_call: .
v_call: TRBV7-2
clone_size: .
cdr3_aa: CASSLQPTLTSGNTIYF
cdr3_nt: TGTGCCAGCAGCTTACAACCGACACTTACCTCTGGAAACACCATATATTTT

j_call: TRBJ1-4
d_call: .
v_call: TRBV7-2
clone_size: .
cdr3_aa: CASSDQGTTNEKLFF
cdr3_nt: TGTGCCAGCAGCGATCAGGGTACAACTAATGAAAAACTGTTTTTT

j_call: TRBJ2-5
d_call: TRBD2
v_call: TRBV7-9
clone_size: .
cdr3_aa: CASASGSLGTQYF
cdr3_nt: TGTGCCTCGGCTAGCGGGAGTCTCGGGACCCAGTACTTC

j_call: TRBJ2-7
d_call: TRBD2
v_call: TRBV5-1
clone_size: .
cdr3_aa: CASSFSPGTSGGSTYEQYF
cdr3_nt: TGCGCCAGCAGCTTTTCTCCCGGGACTAGCGGGGGGTCTACCTACGAGCAGTACTTC

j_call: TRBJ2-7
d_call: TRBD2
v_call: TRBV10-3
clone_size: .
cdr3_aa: CAISGGTSGRFGVEQYF
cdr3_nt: TGTGCCATCAGTGGGGGGACTAGCGGGCGCTTTGGTGTCGAGCAGTACTTC